This T cell receptor (beta chain) derives from a study of blood T cells in healthy people across ages. The CDR3 covers 15 residues. CDR1 and CDR2 from the germline V gene are SGHTA and FQGNSA. V was pared by 6 bases and J by 5 bases, with 7 bases of the junction left unmatched. There are a few counts of this clonotype. Primers used in a second PCR of about 7 to 11 cycles were a sample-barcoded 5' primer and a J-beta primer mix. TCRdb used MiXCR to reprocess the 5' RACE reads, holding one entry per CDR3 protein. The sample consists of fewer than 1,000,000 distinct CDR3 sequences, around half of them appearing once.

The specimen sequenced was blood. The rearrangement joins TRBV7-2 to TRBJ2-1; 10 positions agree with TRBD2. This receptor was obtained from a man older than 75 in good health. The CDR3 here is CASRMTSGYHNEQFF. The CDR3 DNA reads as TGTGCCAGCAGGATGACTAGCGGGTACCACAATGAGCAGTTCTTC.